This T cell receptor (beta chain) originates from a study of blood T cell repertoires in COVID-19. Whole-study context: T cells, B-cell-depleted T cells, or PBMCs supplied cDNA or gDNA.

With 5 bases clipped from V and 2 bases from J, the junction kept 24 bases outside the gene matches. This CDR3 is built from 21 residues. Per germline, CDR1 LNHDA and CDR2 SQIVND (reference sequence). In the source study's methods: Reference gene primers were amplified, and this amplification served to estimate nucleated cell counts. Only in-frame clones appear in the TCRdb table, and some are missing; sequencing was by immunoSEQ multiplex PCR. V, J and clone size were drawn from that table, and D and trimming were deduced from the DNA. The sample has about 200,000 clones, roughly 80% seen once; the top ten hold 6% to 9.5%.

The sample was peripheral blood. The V gene is TRBV19, the J gene TRBJ2-5; 9 bases map to TRBD2. This TCR was recovered from a woman over 75 with acute or convalescent COVID-19. The CDR3 protein is CASSVPPLRRAGGPPQETQYF. The DNA for the CDR3 is TGTGCCAGTAGTGTGCCCCCCCTCCGCCGAGCGGGGGGCCCCCCGCAAGAGACCCAGTACTTC.